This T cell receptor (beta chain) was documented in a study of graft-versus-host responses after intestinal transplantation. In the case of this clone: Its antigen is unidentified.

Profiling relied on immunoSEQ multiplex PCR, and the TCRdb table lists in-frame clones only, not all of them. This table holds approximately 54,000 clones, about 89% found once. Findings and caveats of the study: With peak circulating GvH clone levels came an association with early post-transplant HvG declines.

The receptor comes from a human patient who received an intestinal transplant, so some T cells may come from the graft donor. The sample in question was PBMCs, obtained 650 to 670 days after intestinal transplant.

CDR3 residues: CAINLGGNTEAFF. In DNA, the CDR3 is TGTGCCATCAACCTGGGCGGGAACACTGAAGCTTTCTTT. This chain uses TRBV10-3 with TRBJ1-1; D remains ambiguous. V dropped 7 bases and J dropped 1 base, with 10 bases sitting between them. The CDR3 is 13 residues long. CDR1 and CDR2 (germline): ENHRY, SYGVKD.